This T cell receptor (beta chain) is drawn from a study of memory B cells and T cells in multiple sclerosis. Study results and caveats: Normalization was needed because clone-set size differences affected shared clonotype counts.

The table came from immunoSEQ multiplex PCR; TCRdb's copy has only in-frame clones and leaves some out. The table lists approximately 32,000 clones, roughly 82% of them singletons. After stimulus-free culture, autoproliferating CFSE-dim and non-proliferating CFSE-high T cells were sequenced separately. Replicate wells were pooled after more than 6 days of stimulus-free culture of approximately 50 million CFSE-labeled PBMCs. PBMCs were labeled with 0.5 uM CFSE and cultured without exogenous stimuli. A word on this clone: Its target is not known.

With V trimmed by 2 bases and J by 3 bases, 18 bases remained unmatched. CDR1 is SNHLY, CDR2 FYNNEI, per germline. The CDR3 totals 21 residues. The specimen sequenced was PBMCs from blood kept in culture. The receptor was isolated from a human donor with multiple sclerosis. The genes are TRBV2 and TRBJ2-7; TRBD2 aligns across 14 bases. This CDR3 reads CASSENLWSGLAGEGGYEQYF. CDR3 coding DNA: TGTGCCAGCAGTGAAAATTTGTGGTCGGGACTAGCGGGAGAGGGTGGCTACGAGCAGTACTTC.